The 13 T cell receptor beta chains given below trace back to one sample, sequenced in a study of blood T cell repertoires in COVID-19. The data were produced by immunoSEQ multiplex PCR, yet TCRdb's version contains in-frame clones alone and is incomplete. The table lists 55,000 to 85,000 clones, 88% of them singletons. The specimen was peripheral blood. Source of these receptors: a human donor in a cohort sampled during active COVID-19.

This chain joins TRBV28 and TRBJ1-5; maybe TRBD1 (6 bases). Between the trimmed V and J ends, which lost 6 bases and 6 bases, there was a span of 12 bases. The CDR3 covers 13 residues. From germline, CDR1 is MDHEN and CDR2 SYDVKM. CDR3 sequence: CASSLGGFQPQHF. For the CDR3, the DNA is TGTGCCAGCAGCTTAGGGGGGTTTCAGCCCCAGCATTTT.

The rearrangement uses TRBV27 and TRBJ1-2; D gene ambiguous. This CDR3 is built from 16 residues. Germline V gives CDR1 MNHEY, CDR2 SMNVEV (reference sequence). V lost 6 bases to trimming and J lost 0 bases, with 17 bases between them. Here the CDR3 DNA reads TGTGCCAGCAGCCCAATGGGCCAACGAGCTAACTATGGCTACACCTTC. Translation: CASSPMGQRANYGYTF.

The rearrangement joins TRBV19 to TRBJ1-4, with TRBD1 as a possible D gene (5 bases). V was cut by 10 bases and J by 8 bases, with 8 bases left in between. The CDR3 consists of 10 residues. In germline, CDR1 is LNHDA, CDR2 SQIVND (reference sequence). The CDR3 is CATKGEKLFF. For the CDR3, the DNA is TGTGCCACTAAGGGGGAAAAACTGTTTTTT.

The chain couples TRBV15 to TRBJ2-1; 12 nucleotides align to TRBD2. V lost 5 bases and J lost 5; bases outside the gene matches: 4. The CDR3 is 15 residues long. Germline loops: CDR1 LNHNV, CDR2 YYDKDF (reference sequence). As DNA, the CDR3 is TGTGCCACCAGCCGCCGACTAGCGGGGGACAATGAGCAGTTCTTC. It codes for CATSRRLAGDNEQFF. The whole variable domain, remainder taken from reference TRBV15 and TRBJ2-1, is DAMVIQNPRYQVTQFGKPVTLSCSQTLNHNVMYWYQQKSSQAPKLLFHYYDKDFNNEADTPDNFQSRRPNTSFCFLDIRSPGLGDTAMYLCATSRRLAGDNEQFFGPGTRLTVL.

The chain recombines TRBV7-2 with TRBJ2-5; TRBD2 matches 7 bases. After removal of 6 bases from V and 2 bases from J, the junction contained 3 bases not matched to a gene. The CDR3 is made up of 13 amino acids. Germline-derived CDR1 and CDR2 are SGHTA and FQGNSA. CDR3 amino acids: CASRGAGQETQYF. The CDR3, as DNA: TGTGCCAGCAGGGGAGCGGGGCAAGAGACCCAGTACTTC.

V is TRBV7-8 and J is TRBJ2-7; 7 bases match TRBD1. Germline-derived CDR1 and CDR2 are SGHVS and FQNEAQ. The CDR3 is made up of 17 amino acids. Trimming cost V 2 bases and J 0 bases; bases outside gene matches: 10. CDR3: CASSLYSGQASSYEQYF. In DNA form, the CDR3 reads TGTGCCAGCAGCTTATATTCCGGACAGGCGAGCTCCTACGAGCAGTACTTC.

CDR3 nucleotides: TGTGCCAGCAGCTCCGGGACAACCGGTAGAGGGGAGCTGTTTTTT. This translates into CASSSGTTGRGELFF. The rearrangement joins TRBV9 to TRBJ2-2; D is perhaps TRBD1 (6 bases). V was clipped by 4 bases and J by 8 bases, with 18 bases between them. The CDR3 has 15 amino acids. Germline CDR1 and CDR2: SGDLS and YYNGEE. Full variable domain (remainder filled in from reference TRBV9 and TRBJ2-2): DSGVTQTPKHLITATGQRVTLRCSPRSGDLSVYWYQQSLDQGLQFLIQYYNGEERAKGNILERFSAQQFPDLHSELNLSSLELGDSALYFCASSSGTTGRGELFFGEGSRLTVL.

The rearrangement links TRBV18 to TRBJ2-1; 11 bases fit TRBD1. The V and J ends lost 2 bases and 6 bases, in that order; junction bases with no gene match: 9. Germline values: CDR1 KGHSH, CDR2 LQKENI. CDR3 length equals 17 residues. The CDR3 reads CASSPGTGGRVGNEQFF. CDR3 coding DNA: TGTGCCAGCTCACCAGGGACAGGGGGACGAGTAGGCAATGAGCAGTTCTTC.

V gene TRBV28 combines with J gene TRBJ2-5; TRBD1 matches 11 bases. V gave up 4 bases and J gave up 5 bases; unmatched junction bases: 6. The CDR3 has 15 residues. In germline, CDR1 is MDHEN, CDR2 SYDVKM. CDR3 coding DNA: TGTGCCAGCAGTTCCGGGGACAGGGGGAGGGAGACCCAGTACTTC. Translation gives CASSSGDRGRETQYF.

This clone was counted a few times. The V and J genes are TRBV5-5 and TRBJ2-1; no definite D call. V was trimmed by 2 bases and J by 4 bases, leaving 7 bases between them. This CDR3 is 13 amino acids long. Per germline, CDR1 SGHKS and CDR2 YYEKEE (reference sequence). This CDR3 reads CASSFLTYNEQFF. DNA for the CDR3: TGTGCCAGCAGCTTTTTAACTTACAATGAGCAGTTCTTC.

The chain combines TRBV5-1 with TRBJ2-3; 10 bases agree with TRBD2. CDR1 and CDR2 (germline): SGHRS, YFSETQ. The CDR3 spans 17 residues. V was clipped by 0 bases and J by 2 bases; unmatched bases: 6. The chain's CDR3 is CASSLDFLAGVTDTQYF. Here the CDR3 DNA reads TGCGCCAGCAGCTTGGACTTTCTAGCGGGGGTCACAGATACGCAGTATTTT.

Comments on this clone: The junction does not match germline at one end; this may be a read error. V gene TRBV12-3 or TRBV12-4 combines with J gene TRBJ2-5, with D unclear. The CDR3 spans 12 residues. The DNA for the CDR3 is TGTGCCAGCGGTTTACGCCAAGAGACCCAGTACTTC. Translated, it gives CASGLRQETQYF.

The rearrangement links TRBV11-2 to TRBJ1-4; D remains unclear. V dropped 1 base and J dropped 10 bases, with 16 bases sitting between them. Germline lookup yields CDR1 SGHAT and CDR2 FQNNGV. The length of the CDR3 is 15 residues. CDR3 bases: TGTGCCAGCAGCTTAGGCGACAATTTCAGCGGAAAACTGTTTTTT. It codes for CASSLGDNFSGKLFF.